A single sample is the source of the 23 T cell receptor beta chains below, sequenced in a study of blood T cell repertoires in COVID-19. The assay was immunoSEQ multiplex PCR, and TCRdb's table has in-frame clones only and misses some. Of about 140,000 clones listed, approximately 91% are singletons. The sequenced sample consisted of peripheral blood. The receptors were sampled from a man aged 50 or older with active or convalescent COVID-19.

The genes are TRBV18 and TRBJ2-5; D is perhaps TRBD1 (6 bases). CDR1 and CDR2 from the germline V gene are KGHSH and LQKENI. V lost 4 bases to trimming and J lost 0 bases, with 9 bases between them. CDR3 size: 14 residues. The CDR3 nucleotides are TGTGCCAGCTCACGCAGACAGGACCAAGAGACCCAGTACTTC. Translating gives CASSRRQDQETQYF. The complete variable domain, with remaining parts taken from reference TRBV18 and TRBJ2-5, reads NAGVMQNPRHLVRRRGQEARLRCSPMKGHSHVYWYRQLPEEGLKFMVYLQKENIIDESGMPKERFSAEFPKEGPSILRIQQVVRGDSAAYFCASSRRQDQETQYFGPGTRLLVL.

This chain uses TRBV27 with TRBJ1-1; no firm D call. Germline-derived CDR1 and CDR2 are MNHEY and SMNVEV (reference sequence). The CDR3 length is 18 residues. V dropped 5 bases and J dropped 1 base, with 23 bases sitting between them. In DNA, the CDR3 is TGTGCCAGCAGTCGATTGGGCGGGGTGGCCGACCCGAACACTGAAGCTTTCTTT. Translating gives CASSRLGGVADPNTEAFF.

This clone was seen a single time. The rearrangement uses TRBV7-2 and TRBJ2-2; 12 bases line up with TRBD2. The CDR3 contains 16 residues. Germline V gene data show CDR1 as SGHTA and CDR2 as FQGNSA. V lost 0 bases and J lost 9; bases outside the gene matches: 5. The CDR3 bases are TGTGCCAGCAGCTTAGCGGTACTAGCGGGAGGCTGGGAGCTGTTTTTT. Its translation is CASSLAVLAGGWELFF. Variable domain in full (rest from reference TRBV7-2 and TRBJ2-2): GAGVSQSPSNKVTEKGKDVELRCDPISGHTALYWYRQSLGQGLEFLIYFQGNSAPDKSGLPSDRFSAERTGGSVSTLTIQRTQQEDSAVYLCASSLAVLAGGWELFFGEGSRLTVL.

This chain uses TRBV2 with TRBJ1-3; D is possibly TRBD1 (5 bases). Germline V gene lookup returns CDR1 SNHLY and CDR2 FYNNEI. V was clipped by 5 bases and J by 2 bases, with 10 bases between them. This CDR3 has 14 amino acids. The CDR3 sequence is CASSRGPPGNTIYF. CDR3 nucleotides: TGTGCCAGCAGTAGGGGCCCCCCTGGAAACACCATATATTTT.

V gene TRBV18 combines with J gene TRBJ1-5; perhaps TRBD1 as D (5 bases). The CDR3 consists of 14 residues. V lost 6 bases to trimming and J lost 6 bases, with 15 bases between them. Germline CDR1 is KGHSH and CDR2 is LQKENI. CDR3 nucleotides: TGTGCCAGCTCGGCGGGACGGTCAGGTCAGCCCCAGCATTTT. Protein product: CASSAGRSGQPQHF.

CDR3 DNA: TGTGCCAGCTCACCACCCGTTTCTGGAAACACCATATATTTT. Translation gives CASSPPVSGNTIYF. The chain has TRBV18 and TRBJ1-3; D not resolved. Deletions cut 0 bases from V and 1 base from J, with 4 bases between. CDR3 length: 14 amino acids. Germline CDR1 and CDR2: KGHSH and LQKENI.

CDR3 in DNA: TGTGCCAGCAGCTTAGCCAGGGCGGATACGCAGTATTTT. This sequence encodes CASSLARADTQYF. The rearrangement uses TRBV7-3 and TRBJ2-3, with D perhaps TRBD1 (5 bases). Trimming removed 2 bases from V and 6 bases from J, with 9 bases in between. Germline V gene lookup returns CDR1 SGHTA and CDR2 FQGTGA. The CDR3 sequence is 13 residues long.

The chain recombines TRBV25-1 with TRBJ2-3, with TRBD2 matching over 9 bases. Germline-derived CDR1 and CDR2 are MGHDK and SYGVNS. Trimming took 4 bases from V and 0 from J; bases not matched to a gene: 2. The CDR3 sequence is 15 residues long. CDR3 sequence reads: CASSATSGSTDTQYF. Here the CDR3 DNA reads TGTGCCAGCAGTGCGACTAGCGGCAGCACAGATACGCAGTATTTT.

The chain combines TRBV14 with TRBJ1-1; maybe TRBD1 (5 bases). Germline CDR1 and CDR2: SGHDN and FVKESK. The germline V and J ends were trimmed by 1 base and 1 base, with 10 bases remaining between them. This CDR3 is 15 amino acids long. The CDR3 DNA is TGTGCCAGCAGCCAAGTAAGTCAGGGGAACACTGAAGCTTTCTTT. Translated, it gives CASSQVSQGNTEAFF.

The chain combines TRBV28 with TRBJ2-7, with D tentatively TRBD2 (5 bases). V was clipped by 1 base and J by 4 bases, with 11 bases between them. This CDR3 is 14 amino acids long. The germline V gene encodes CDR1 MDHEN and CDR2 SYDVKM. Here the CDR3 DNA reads TGTGCCAGCAGTTTATACGAGGGCCCATACGAGCAGTACTTC. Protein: CASSLYEGPYEQYF.

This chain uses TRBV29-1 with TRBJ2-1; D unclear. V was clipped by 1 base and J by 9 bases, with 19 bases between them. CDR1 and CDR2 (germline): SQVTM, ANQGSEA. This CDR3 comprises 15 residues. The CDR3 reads CSVEVQPRTTFEQFF. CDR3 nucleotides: TGCAGCGTTGAAGTCCAACCACGCACTACGTTTGAGCAGTTCTTC.

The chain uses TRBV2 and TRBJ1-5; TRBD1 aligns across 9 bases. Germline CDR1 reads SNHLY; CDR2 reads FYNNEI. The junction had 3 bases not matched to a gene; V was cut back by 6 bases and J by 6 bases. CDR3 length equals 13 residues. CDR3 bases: TGTGCCAGCAGCGGACAGGGGACTCAGCCCCAGCATTTT. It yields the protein CASSGQGTQPQHF.

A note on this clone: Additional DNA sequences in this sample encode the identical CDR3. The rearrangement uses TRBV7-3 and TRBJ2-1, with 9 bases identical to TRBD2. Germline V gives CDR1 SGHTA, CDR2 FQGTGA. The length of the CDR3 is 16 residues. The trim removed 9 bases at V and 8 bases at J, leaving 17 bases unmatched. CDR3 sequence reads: CASSPRTSASWDEQFF. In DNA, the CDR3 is TGTGCCAGTAGCCCAAGGACTAGCGCTTCATGGGATGAGCAGTTCTTC.

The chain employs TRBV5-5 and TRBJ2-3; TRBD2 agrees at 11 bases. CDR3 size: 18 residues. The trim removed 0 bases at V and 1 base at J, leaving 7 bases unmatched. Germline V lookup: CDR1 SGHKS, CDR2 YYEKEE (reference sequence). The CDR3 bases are TGTGCCAGCAGCTTGGTTGCTGCTAGCGGGAGGCGCACAGATACGCAGTATTTT. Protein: CASSLVAASGRRTDTQYF.

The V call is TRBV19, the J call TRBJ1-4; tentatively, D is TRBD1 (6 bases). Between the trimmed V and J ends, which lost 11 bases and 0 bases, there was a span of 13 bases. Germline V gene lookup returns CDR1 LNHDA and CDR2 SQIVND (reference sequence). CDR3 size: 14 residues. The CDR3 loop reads CASGEGATNEKLFF. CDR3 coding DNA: TGTGCCTCAGGGGAAGGGGCAACTAATGAAAAACTGTTTTTT.

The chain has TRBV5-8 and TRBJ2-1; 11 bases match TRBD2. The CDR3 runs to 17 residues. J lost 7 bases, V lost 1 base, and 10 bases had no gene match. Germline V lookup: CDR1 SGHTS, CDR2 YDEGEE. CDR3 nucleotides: TGTGCCAGCAGCTTGCATGTCACTAGCGGGAGAGGGAATGAGCAGTTCTTC. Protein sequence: CASSLHVTSGRGNEQFF.

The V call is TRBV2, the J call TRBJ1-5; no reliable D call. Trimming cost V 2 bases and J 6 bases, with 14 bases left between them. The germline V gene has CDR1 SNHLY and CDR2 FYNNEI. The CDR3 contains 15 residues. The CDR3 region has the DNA TGTGCCAGCAGTGAAAGGGAGGTGGGTGGTCAGCCCCAGCATTTT. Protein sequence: CASSEREVGGQPQHF.

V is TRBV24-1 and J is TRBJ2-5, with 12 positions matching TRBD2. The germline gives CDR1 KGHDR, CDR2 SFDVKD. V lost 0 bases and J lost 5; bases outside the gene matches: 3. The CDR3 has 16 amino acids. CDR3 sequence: CATSDLGLAGRETQYF. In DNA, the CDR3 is TGTGCCACCAGTGATTTGGGACTAGCGGGAAGGGAGACCCAGTACTTC.

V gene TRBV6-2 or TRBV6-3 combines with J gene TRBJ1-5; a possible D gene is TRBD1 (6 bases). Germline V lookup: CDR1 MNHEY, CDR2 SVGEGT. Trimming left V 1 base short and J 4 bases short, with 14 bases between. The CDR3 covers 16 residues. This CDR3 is CASSYFVRGKNQPQHF. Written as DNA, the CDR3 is TGTGCCAGCAGTTACTTTGTCAGGGGAAAGAATCAGCCCCAGCATTTT.

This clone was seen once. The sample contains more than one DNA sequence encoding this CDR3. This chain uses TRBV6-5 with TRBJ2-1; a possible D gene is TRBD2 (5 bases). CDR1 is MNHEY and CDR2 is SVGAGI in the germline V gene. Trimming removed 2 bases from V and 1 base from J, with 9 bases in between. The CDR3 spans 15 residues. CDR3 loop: CASSYASPSYNEQFF. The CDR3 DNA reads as TGTGCCAGCAGTTACGCTAGCCCGTCCTACAATGAGCAGTTCTTC.

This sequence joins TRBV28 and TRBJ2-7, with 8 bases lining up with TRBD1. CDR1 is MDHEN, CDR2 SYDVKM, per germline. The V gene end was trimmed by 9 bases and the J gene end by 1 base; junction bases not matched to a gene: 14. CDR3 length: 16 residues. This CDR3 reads CARIWGSTGGSYEQYF. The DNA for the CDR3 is TGTGCCAGGATCTGGGGAAGTACAGGGGGGTCCTACGAGCAGTACTTC. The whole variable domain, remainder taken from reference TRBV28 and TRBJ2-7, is DVKVTQSSRYLVKRTGEKVFLECVQDMDHENMFWYRQDPGLGLRLIYFSYDVKMKEKGDIPEGYSVSREKKERFSLILESASTNQTSMYLCARIWGSTGGSYEQYFGPGTRLTVT.

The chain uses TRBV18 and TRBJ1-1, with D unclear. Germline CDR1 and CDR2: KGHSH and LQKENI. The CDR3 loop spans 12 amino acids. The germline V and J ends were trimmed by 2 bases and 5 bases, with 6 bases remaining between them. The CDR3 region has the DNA TGTGCCAGCTCACCAACCAGGACTGAAGCTTTCTTT. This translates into CASSPTRTEAFF.

The CDR3 nucleotides are TGTGCCAGCAGCTTAGGTACAGGAAGCTCCTACAATGAGCAGTTCTTC. Residues: CASSLGTGSSYNEQFF. V usage is TRBV7-9 and J usage is TRBJ2-1; a possible D gene is TRBD1 (5 bases). Germline V lookup: CDR1 SEHNR, CDR2 FQNEAQ (reference sequence). The V end was cut by 1 base, the J end by 0 bases, with 10 bases between. The CDR3 is 16 residues long. The variable domain in full, with the rest retrieved from reference TRBV7-9 and TRBJ2-1, is DTGVSQNPRHKITKRGQNVTFRCDPISEHNRLYWYRQTLGQGPEFLTYFQNEAQLEKSRLLSDRFSAERPKGSFSTLEIQRTEQGDSAMYLCASSLGTGSSYNEQFFGPGTRLTVL.